This TCR beta chain derives from a study of shared clonotypes between healthy human individuals. Only CD45RO-negative cells positively selected for CCR7 counted as naive CD8 cells, so terminally differentiated effector memory CD45RA+ cells were excluded. Using immunoSEQ multiplex PCR, the repertoire was profiled, and TCRdb retains in-frame clones only, with some absent. This table holds about 2.2 million clones, more than 85% found once. To note about this clone: Antigen unknown.

Study-wide results and caveats: Naive subsets tended to show greater estimated richness than memory subsets. Rarefaction revealed incomplete sorted-subset sequencing despite large depth.

The sample consisted of naive CD8+ T cells from PBMCs. The source is a man aged 18 to 30 in good health. Some clones in this sample may be carry-over from other donors' samples.

The CDR3 sequence is CASSSTGGLNTEAFF. CDR3 nucleotide sequence: TGTGCCAGCAGCTCGACAGGGGGCCTGAACACTGAAGCTTTCTTT. The chain has TRBV7-2 and TRBJ1-1; 10 bases agree with TRBD1. In germline, CDR1 is SGHTA, CDR2 FQGNSA. CDR3 size: 15 residues. V lost 4 bases, J lost 0 bases, and 2 bases stayed unmatched.